One and the same sample provided the 16 T cell receptor beta chains below, sequenced in a study of metastatic and nonmetastatic thyroid tumors. Thyroid surgery took place with no prior treatment in any patient. TCRdb reprocessed the PCR reads using MiXCR. Of approximately 50,000 clones detected, less than 5% appear once; the ten largest clones hold roughly a tenth. The sample consisted of blood. The receptor set was obtained from a female donor with papillary thyroid cancer or a benign thyroid nodule (not recorded which). Some clones in this sample may be carry-over from other donors' samples.

The V call is TRBV6-5, the J call TRBJ1-1; D not certain. V lost 3 bases to trimming and J lost 7 bases, with 21 bases between them. The CDR3 covers 16 residues. Germline V gives CDR1 MNHEY, CDR2 SVGAGI. The CDR3 loop is CASSYNPAGHLDEAFF. In nucleotides, the CDR3 is TGTGCCAGCAGTTATAACCCAGCGGGTCACCTTGATGAAGCTTTCTTT.

This clone is medium-sized. The V gene is TRBV6-1, the J gene TRBJ2-7, with TRBD1 as a possible D gene (5 bases). Per germline, CDR1 MNHNS and CDR2 SASEGT. V was shortened by 5 bases and J by 0 bases, with 11 bases between the two germline ends. The CDR3 extends over 14 amino acids. In DNA form, the CDR3 reads TGTGCCAGCAGTACGAGGACACACTCCTACGAGCAGTACTTC. Its translation is CASSTRTHSYEQYF.

This clone was seen ten or more times. This sequence may be a read error, since a much larger clone differs from it by one base. Other DNA sequences in this sample translate to the same CDR3. CDR3 amino acids: CASSLYEWTGELFF. The CDR3 DNA follows: TGTGCCAGCAGCCTTTATGAGTGGACCGGGGAGCTGTTTTTT. The rearrangement uses TRBV5-6 and TRBJ2-2, with D unresolved. This CDR3 has 14 residues. V shed 4 bases and J shed 5 bases, with 12 bases lying between them. The germline gives CDR1 SGHDT, CDR2 YYEEEE.

The chain recombines TRBV18 with TRBJ2-5, with D maybe TRBD1 (6 bases). The CDR3 loop spans 15 amino acids. From germline, CDR1 is KGHSH and CDR2 LQKENI. Trimming stripped 2 bases from V and 1 base from J, with 11 bases between. The CDR3 here is CASSPRTASQETQYF. The CDR3 nucleotides read TGTGCCAGCTCACCAAGGACAGCAAGCCAAGAGACCCAGTACTTC.

This clone was detected only a few times. J is TRBJ2-1 and V is TRBV6-9, with D tentatively TRBD1 or TRBD2 (5 bases each). The V gene's germline CDR1 is MNHGY and CDR2 SVAAGI. Trimming removed 3 bases from V and 4 bases from J, with 10 bases in between. The CDR3 is 14 residues long. The CDR3 region is CASSYVGDYNEQFF. The CDR3 DNA follows: TGTGCCAGCAGTTACGTGGGGGATTACAATGAGCAGTTCTTC.

This clone was recorded a few times. The rearrangement joins TRBV9 to TRBJ1-1; possible D gene TRBD1, 5 bases. The CDR3 is 13 amino acids. The V gene's germline CDR1 is SGDLS and CDR2 YYNGEE. V was trimmed by 4 bases and J by 1 base, leaving 8 bases between them. CDR3 bases: TGTGCCAGCAGCCAGGGCCCGAACACTGAAGCTTTCTTT. This codes for CASSQGPNTEAFF. The full variable domain, with the rest looked up from reference TRBV9 and TRBJ1-1, is DSGVTQTPKHLITATGQRVTLRCSPRSGDLSVYWYQQSLDQGLQFLIQYYNGEERAKGNILERFSAQQFPDLHSELNLSSLELGDSALYFCASSQGPNTEAFFGQGTRLTVV.

This clone occurred many times. The chain employs TRBV30 and TRBJ1-1; TRBD1 is a possible D gene (6 bases). This CDR3 region has 12 residues. The germline gives CDR1 GTSNPN, CDR2 SVGIG (reference sequence). The V gene lost 3 bases and the J gene lost 7 bases, with 12 bases spanning the gap. CDR3 DNA: TGTGCCTGGAGCCTACCCAGGGGTGAAGCTTTCTTT. Translation gives CAWSLPRGEAFF. The complete variable domain, with remaining parts taken from reference TRBV30 and TRBJ1-1, reads SQTIHQWPATLVQPVGSPLSLECTVEGTSNPNLYWYRQAAGRGLQLLFYSVGIGQISSEVPQNLSASRPQDRQFILSSKKLLLSDSGFYLCAWSLPRGEAFFGQGTRLTVV.

This chain links TRBV3-2 with TRBJ1-2; TRBD1 is the table's D call, not checked against the DNA. TRBV3-2 is recorded as a pseudogene. The CDR3 has 13 amino acids. The CDR3 loop is CATQRQGRNGYTF. CDR3 sequence (DNA): TGTGCCACCCAGAGGCAGGGACGAAATGGCTACACCTTC.

Ten or more counts support this clone. The chain has TRBV19 and TRBJ1-1; 10 bases match TRBD1. This CDR3 is built from 16 residues. Trimming removed 5 bases from V and 5 bases from J; junction bases left unmatched: 11. Per germline, CDR1 LNHDA and CDR2 SQIVND (reference sequence). CDR3 sequence (DNA): TGTGCCAGTAGTCTCCGACAGGGGGCCGGGAAGACTGAAGCTTTCTTT. This sequence encodes CASSLRQGAGKTEAFF.

This clone was seen at least ten times. The CDR3 protein is CASSTDYRGRYEQYF. In DNA, the CDR3 is TGCGCCAGCAGCACGGATTACAGGGGGCGGTACGAGCAGTACTTC. The chain employs TRBV5-1 and TRBJ2-7; 9 nucleotides align to TRBD1. With 4 bases clipped from V and 4 bases from J, the junction kept 9 bases outside the gene matches. The CDR3 is 15 residues long. In germline, CDR1 is SGHRS, CDR2 YFSETQ.

This clone was detected a few times. This sequence joins TRBV4-1 and TRBJ1-1, with 8 bases matching TRBD1. CDR3 length equals 17 residues. Trimming cost V 0 bases and J 1 base; bases outside gene matches: 7. Per germline, CDR1 MGHRA and CDR2 YSYEKL. CDR3 region: CASSQDQAGTGNTEAFF. In DNA form, the CDR3 reads TGCGCCAGCAGCCAAGATCAGGCGGGGACAGGGAACACTGAAGCTTTCTTT.

In its sample, this clone was seen a few times. At one of its ends the junction is not consistent with the germline gene, which may arise from a read error. The rearrangement links TRBV24-1 to TRBJ2-7, with a weak D call TRBD1 (5 bases). CDR1 KGHDR and CDR2 SFDVKD come from the germline V gene. CDR3 length equals 14 residues. CDR3 amino acids: CASSLVGVAYEQYF. CDR3 nucleotides: TGTGCCAGCAGTTTAGTAGGGGTAGCCTACGAGCAGTACTTC.

This clone occurred many times. The CDR3 here is CASSVTGIEAFF. The CDR3 DNA reads TGTGCCAGCAGTGTGACAGGGATTGAAGCTTTCTTT. The chain joins TRBV2 to TRBJ1-1; 7 bases fit TRBD1. The CDR3 has 12 residues. Trimming cost V 4 bases and J 7 bases; bases outside gene matches: 3. The V gene's germline CDR1 is SNHLY and CDR2 FYNNEI.

Only a few counts were recorded for this clone. A clone one base away is much larger, so this may be a read error. The gene calls are TRBV20-1 and TRBJ2-5; unclear D gene. The CDR3 is 12 amino acids. Trimming took 7 bases from V and 5 from J, leaving 14 bases between them. The germline CDR1 and CDR2 sequences are DFQATT and SNEGSKA (reference sequence). The CDR3 region is CSGPPGGETQYF. CDR3 sequence (DNA): TGCAGTGGCCCCCCGGGCGGTGAGACCCAGTACTTC.

This clone occurred many times. V is TRBV9 and J is TRBJ1-4; TRBD1 might be the D (5 bases). The V gene's germline CDR1 is SGDLS and CDR2 YYNGEE. With 3 bases removed from V and 8 bases from J, the gap between germline ends came to 20 bases. There are 16 residues in the CDR3. The CDR3 loop reads CASSGRWAGQNEKLFF. The CDR3 coding sequence is TGTGCCAGCAGCGGCAGATGGGCAGGGCAAAACGAAAAACTGTTTTTT.

The sample holds many counts of this clone. The rearrangement links TRBV7-9 to TRBJ2-5; 13 nucleotides align to TRBD2. This CDR3 is 15 amino acids long. Germline V gene sequence: CDR1 SEHNR, CDR2 FQNEAQ (reference sequence). V lost 1 base, J lost 5 bases, and 1 base stayed unmatched. The CDR3 sequence: CASSLVGLAGETQYF. In DNA, the CDR3 is TGTGCCAGCAGCTTAGTGGGACTAGCGGGGGAGACCCAGTACTTC.